This T cell receptor beta chain appears in the sequencing data of a study of CD8 T cell repertoires and HIV-1 epitope variants. Repertoires were generated with immunoSEQ multiplex PCR, while TCRdb's copy carries only in-frame clones and drops some. The top ten hold approximately 40% of the sample, which has about 2,800 clones, around 63% seen once. In this sample, this clone is hyperexpanded (1% or more). Its specificity is not known. Germline V CDR1 and CDR2: SGHTA, FQGNSA. This CDR3 spans 14 amino acids. Unmatched junction bases numbered 9, after V lost 3 bases and J lost 7 bases. Source material: cultured CD8+ T cells derived from PBMCs. The rearrangement links TRBV7-2 to TRBJ2-7, with 7 positions matching TRBD1. This sequence originates from a male donor with HIV. The CDR3, as DNA: TGTGCCAGCAGCTTGGGACAGTACCTTCGTGAGCAGTACTTC. This codes for CASSLGQYLREQYF.